The 27 T cell receptor beta chains given below trace back to one sample, sequenced in a study of control samples from healthy donors and cancer patients. Only in-frame clones appear in the TCRdb table, and some are missing; sequencing was by immunoSEQ multiplex PCR. The sample comprises under 450,000 clones, about nine tenths of which are singletons, and more than 6% rests with the top ten. The sample consisted of PBMCs. The receptor source for this set is a man aged 35 to 55 with head and neck cancer.

The V and J genes are TRBV3-1 (or the pseudogene TRBV3-2) and TRBJ2-3; TRBD2 might be the D (6 bases). V gave up 2 bases and J gave up 5 bases, with 23 bases separating them. The CDR3 consists of 18 residues. Looked up from germline, CDR1 is LGHDT and CDR2 is YNNKEL (reference sequence). The CDR3 bases are TGTGCCAGCAGCCAAAGAGTAGGAATTAGCGGCGTCTTAGATACGCAGTATTTT. Its protein product is CASSQRVGISGVLDTQYF.

The gene calls are TRBV24-1 and TRBJ2-3; 7 bases match TRBD2. Unmatched junction bases numbered 5, after V lost 4 bases and J lost 2 bases. The germline V gene has CDR1 KGHDR and CDR2 SFDVKD. This CDR3 is 15 amino acids long. Here the CDR3 reads CATSDSGDYTDTQYF. Here the CDR3 DNA reads TGTGCCACCAGTGACAGCGGGGACTACACAGATACGCAGTATTTT.

The chain links TRBV7-2 to TRBJ2-2; tentatively, D is TRBD2 (6 bases). The V end lost 11 bases, the J end lost 6 bases, and 10 bases lay between the germline ends. This CDR3 comprises 11 residues. Germline CDR1 is SGHTA and CDR2 is FQGNSA. The DNA of the CDR3 is TGTGCCGGAGGGGATTCCGGGGAGCTGTTTTTT. Translation: CAGGDSGELFF.

The chain joins TRBV27 to TRBJ1-2; no clear D. Germline V gives CDR1 MNHEY, CDR2 SMNVEV (reference sequence). With 2 bases removed from V and 3 bases from J, the gap between germline ends came to 7 bases. CDR3 length: 13 amino acids. This CDR3 is CASSLGRDYGYTF. The CDR3 region has the DNA TGTGCCAGCAGTTTAGGCCGGGACTATGGCTACACCTTC.

This clone was observed once. This rearrangement joins TRBV11-1 to TRBJ2-1; TRBD1 matches 8 bases. The CDR3 is 13 residues long. The J segment lost 8 bases and the V segment lost 1 base, leaving 1 base of the junction unmatched. The V gene's germline CDR1 is SGHAT and CDR2 FQDESV (reference sequence). The CDR3 spells CASSLEDRDEQFF. The DNA for the CDR3 is TGTGCCAGCAGCTTAGAGGACAGGGATGAGCAGTTCTTC.

The chain has TRBV10-3 and TRBJ2-1; TRBD1 is a possible D gene (5 bases). Trimming took off 0 bases at V and 5 bases at J, with 5 bases between the two ends. CDR1 and CDR2 (germline): ENHRY, SYGVKD. The CDR3 has 13 residues. The DNA of the CDR3 is TGTGCCATCAGTGAGTCGACAGACAATGAGCAGTTCTTC. Translated: CAISESTDNEQFF.

Concerning this clone: The junction departs from germline at one end; a sequencing error may be responsible. The chain carries TRBV28 and TRBJ1-3; 9 bases map to TRBD1. Germline V gives CDR1 MDHEN, CDR2 SYDVKM. There are 19 residues in the CDR3. The CDR3 DNA follows: TGTACCAGCAGCCTAATCGGGACAGGGAGAGAGCCGATCGGAAACACCATATATTTT. Its translation is CTSSLIGTGREPIGNTIYF. The variable domain in full, completed from reference TRBV28 and TRBJ1-3, reads DVKVTQSSRYLVKRTGEKVFLECVQDMDHENMFWYRQDPGLGLRLIYFSYDVKMKEKGDIPEGYSVSREKKERFSLILESASTNQTSMYLCTSSLIGTGREPIGNTIYFGEGSWLTVV.

The chain links TRBV3-1 (or the pseudogene TRBV3-2) to TRBJ1-1; 11 bases are a match to TRBD1. Germline V gene lookup returns CDR1 LGHDT and CDR2 YNNKEL (reference sequence). This CDR3 spans 14 amino acids. J was trimmed by 4 bases and V by 3 bases; bases with no gene match: 1. Written as DNA, the CDR3 is TGTGCCAGCAGCCAGGGGACAGGGGGCACTGAAGCTTTCTTT. Amino acids: CASSQGTGGTEAFF.

V and J are TRBV7-2 and TRBJ1-2; 7 bases line up with TRBD1. The CDR3 is 11 residues long. V gave up 4 bases and J gave up 7 bases; unmatched junction bases: 0. Germline V gene lookup returns CDR1 SGHTA and CDR2 FQGNSA. CDR3 region: CASSYRGGYTF. For the CDR3, the DNA is TGTGCCAGCAGCTACAGGGGTGGCTACACCTTC.

The chain has TRBV30 and TRBJ2-7, with D possibly matching TRBD2 (6 bases). CDR3 length: 13 residues. CDR1 is GTSNPN, CDR2 SVGIG, per germline (reference sequence). Trimming left V 0 bases short and J 12 bases short, with 18 bases between. The CDR3 protein is CAWSVYFGGVPYF. The CDR3 coding sequence is TGTGCCTGGAGTGTCTATTTCGGAGGGGTGCCGTACTTC.

The chain joins TRBV11-2 to TRBJ1-1; tentative D call: TRBD1 (5 bases). V was clipped by 5 bases and J by 0 bases, with 10 bases between them. CDR1 and CDR2 from the germline V gene are SGHAT and FQNNGV. CDR3 length: 14 residues. CDR3 sequence (DNA): TGTGCCAGCAGCATTACGGGGCTGAACACTGAAGCTTTCTTT. It translates to CASSITGLNTEAFF.

The chain joins TRBV27 to TRBJ2-7, with D uncertain. The germline V gene has CDR1 MNHEY and CDR2 SMNVEV (reference sequence). The CDR3 spans 16 residues. Trimming pared 0 bases from V and 0 bases from J, leaving 12 bases between. CDR3 in amino acids: CASSLSAFSPSYEQYF. The CDR3 DNA is TGTGCCAGCAGTTTATCCGCTTTCTCTCCCTCCTACGAGCAGTACTTC.

V is TRBV29-1 and J is TRBJ2-7, with 8 bases identical to TRBD2. J lost 2 bases, V lost 5 bases, and 5 bases had no gene match. The CDR3 loop spans 13 amino acids. Germline assignment: CDR1 SQVTM and CDR2 ANQGSEA. The DNA for the CDR3 is TGCAGCGTTCGACTAGCGTCACCCTACGAGCAGTACTTC. It yields the protein CSVRLASPYEQYF.

This chain links TRBV19 with TRBJ1-1; 9 nucleotides align to TRBD1. Germline V gene data show CDR1 as LNHDA and CDR2 as SQIVND (reference sequence). The CDR3 consists of 12 residues. V was clipped by 9 bases and J by 6 bases; unmatched bases: 5. The CDR3 loop is CASRDRVAEAFF. CDR3 sequence (DNA): TGTGCCAGCCGGGACAGGGTGGCTGAAGCTTTCTTT.

The V call is TRBV7-2, the J call TRBJ2-1; TRBD1 matches 7 bases. Germline V gene data show CDR1 as SGHTA and CDR2 as FQGNSA. Losses at the gene ends were 1 base for V and 8 bases for J; bases not matched to a gene: 5. The CDR3 runs 14 residues. Written as DNA, the CDR3 is TGTGCCAGCAGCTTAGGGGGGACAGTCCATGAGCAGTTCTTC. Protein product: CASSLGGTVHEQFF.

Only a few counts were recorded for this clone. This chain joins TRBV7-2 and TRBJ2-7; 10 bases match TRBD1. The CDR3 consists of 15 residues. Trimming cost V 5 bases and J 1 base; bases outside gene matches: 5. Germline V gene data show CDR1 as SGHTA and CDR2 as FQGNSA. The CDR3 nucleotides read TGTGCCAGCAGCCGGACAGGGGGGGGATCCTACGAGCAGTACTTC. It specifies CASSRTGGGSYEQYF. Complete variable domain (other parts from reference TRBV7-2 and TRBJ2-7): GAGVSQSPSNKVTEKGKDVELRCDPISGHTALYWYRQSLGQGLEFLIYFQGNSAPDKSGLPSDRFSAERTGGSVSTLTIQRTQQEDSAVYLCASSRTGGGSYEQYFGPGTRLTVT.

The gene calls are TRBV7-2 and TRBJ2-7; TRBD1 aligns across 10 bases. The CDR3 is made up of 15 amino acids. J gave up 4 bases and V 3 bases, and 6 bases lay outside the gene matches. The germline V gene has CDR1 SGHTA and CDR2 FQGNSA. The CDR3 DNA is TGTGCCAGCAGCTTGGCGGGACAGGGGAATTACGAGCAGTACTTC. It translates to CASSLAGQGNYEQYF.

V and J are TRBV10-3 and TRBJ2-5; the D is unclear. The CDR3 is 12 amino acids. Germline CDR1 ENHRY, CDR2 SYGVKD. Trimming stripped 2 bases from V and 5 bases from J, with 6 bases between. CDR3 in amino acids: CAISEMGETQYF. CDR3 sequence (DNA): TGTGCCATCAGTGAGATGGGGGAGACCCAGTACTTC.

In this sample, this clone turned up once. The V gene is TRBV19, the J gene TRBJ1-4, with D perhaps matching TRBD1 (5 bases). The CDR3 runs 15 residues. Germline loops: CDR1 LNHDA, CDR2 SQIVND (reference sequence). V was shortened by 0 bases and J by 6 bases, with 11 bases between the two germline ends. DNA for the CDR3: TGTGCCAGTAGTATAGATAGTGGGGCAGATGAAAAACTGTTTTTT. Its translation is CASSIDSGADEKLFF. Filled out from reference TRBV19 and TRBJ1-4, the complete variable domain reads DGGITQSPKYLFRKEGQNVTLSCEQNLNHDAMYWYRQDPGQGLRLIYYSQIVNDFQKGDIAEGYSVSREKKESFPLTVTSAQKNPTAFYLCASSIDSGADEKLFFGSGTQLSVL.

The V and J genes are TRBV25-1 and TRBJ1-2; TRBD1 agrees at 8 bases. Germline loops: CDR1 MGHDK, CDR2 SYGVNS. The V segment lost 4 bases and the J segment 8 bases; nucleotides outside the gene matches: 9. The CDR3 is 14 amino acids. The CDR3 DNA reads TGTGCCAGCAGTGCGCCGGACAGGGCGGGGGGCTACACCTTC. Protein product: CASSAPDRAGGYTF.

The chain couples TRBV5-1 to TRBJ2-7; D remains ambiguous. Trimming stripped 2 bases from V and 0 bases from J, with 6 bases between. The germline CDR1 and CDR2 sequences are SGHRS and YFSETQ. The CDR3 runs to 13 residues. The CDR3 nucleotides are TGCGCCAGCAGCTTCCAAAGCTCCTACGAGCAGTACTTC. Its translation: CASSFQSSYEQYF.

This clone was seen just once. The V gene is TRBV21-1, the J gene TRBJ1-4; the table's D call, TRBD1, has no DNA check behind it. TRBV21-1 is assigned pseudogene status. The CDR3 runs to 15 residues. CDR3 loop: CASSKGSRANEKLFF. The CDR3 nucleotides read TGTGCCAGCAGCAAAGGGAGCAGGGCTAATGAAAAACTGTTTTTT.

The chain carries TRBV28 and TRBJ2-7; D ambiguous. V dropped 3 bases and J dropped 12 bases, with 12 bases sitting between them. This CDR3 spans 11 amino acids. The germline gives CDR1 MDHEN, CDR2 SYDVKM. The CDR3 loop reads CASSFLDSMYF. The CDR3 DNA reads as TGTGCCAGCAGTTTCCTCGATAGCATGTACTTC.

V gene TRBV12-2 combines with J gene TRBJ1-1; TRBD1 is the table's D call, not checked against the DNA. TRBV12-2 is reported as a pseudogene. The length of the CDR3 is 15 residues. CDR3 in amino acids: CASRPYRVEDTEAFF. The CDR3 DNA sequence: TGTGCAAGTCGTCCCTACAGGGTAGAGGACACTGAAGCTTTCTTT.

This chain connects TRBV28 to TRBJ1-3; a possible D gene is TRBD1 (5 bases). Germline assignment: CDR1 MDHEN and CDR2 SYDVKM. The CDR3 consists of 15 residues. The V end lost 5 bases, the J end lost 3 bases, and 14 bases lay between the germline ends. This CDR3 is CASSPVRDRGNTIYF. For the CDR3, the DNA is TGTGCCAGCAGTCCGGTCAGGGACCGTGGAAACACCATATATTTT.

The chain links TRBV19 to TRBJ2-3, with 16 bases fitting TRBD2. V lost 4 bases and J lost 3; bases outside the gene matches: 10. Germline loops: CDR1 LNHDA, CDR2 SQIVND (reference sequence). The CDR3 consists of 19 residues. CDR3 coding DNA: TGTGCCAGTAGTAGCCAAGGGACTAGCGGGAGGGCCGGGACAGATACGCAGTATTTT. The encoded protein is CASSSQGTSGRAGTDTQYF.

The chain has TRBV6-5 and TRBJ1-5, with TRBD1 identical over 8 bases. From germline, CDR1 is MNHEY and CDR2 SVGAGI. The V and J ends lost 6 bases and 4 bases, in that order; junction bases with no gene match: 8. The CDR3 sequence is 15 residues long. This CDR3 is CASSGGQGKNQPQHF. CDR3 nucleotides: TGTGCCAGCAGCGGAGGACAGGGCAAAAATCAGCCCCAGCATTTT.